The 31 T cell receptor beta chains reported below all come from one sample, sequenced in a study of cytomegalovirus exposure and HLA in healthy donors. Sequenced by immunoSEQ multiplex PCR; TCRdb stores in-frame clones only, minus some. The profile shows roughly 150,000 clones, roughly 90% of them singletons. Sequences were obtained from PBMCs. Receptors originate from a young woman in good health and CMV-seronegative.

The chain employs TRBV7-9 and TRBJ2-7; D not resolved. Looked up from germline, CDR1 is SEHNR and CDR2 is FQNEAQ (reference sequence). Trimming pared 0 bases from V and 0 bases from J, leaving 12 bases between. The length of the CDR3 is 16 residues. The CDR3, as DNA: TGTGCCAGCAGCTTAGCGATGGGGTTAAGCTCCTACGAGCAGTACTTC. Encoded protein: CASSLAMGLSSYEQYF.

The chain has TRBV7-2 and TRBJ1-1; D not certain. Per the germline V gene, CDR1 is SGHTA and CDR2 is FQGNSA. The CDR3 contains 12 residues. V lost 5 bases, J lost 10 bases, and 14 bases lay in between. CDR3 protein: CASSIIPRTAFF. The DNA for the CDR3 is TGTGCCAGCAGCATAATACCTAGAACAGCTTTCTTT.

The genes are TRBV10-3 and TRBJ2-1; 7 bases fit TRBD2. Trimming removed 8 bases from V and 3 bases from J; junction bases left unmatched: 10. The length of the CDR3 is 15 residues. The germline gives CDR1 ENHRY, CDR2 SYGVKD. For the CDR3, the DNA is TGTGCCATCTCAGCCCTGGCGGGGGACTACAATGAGCAGTTCTTC. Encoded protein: CAISALAGDYNEQFF.

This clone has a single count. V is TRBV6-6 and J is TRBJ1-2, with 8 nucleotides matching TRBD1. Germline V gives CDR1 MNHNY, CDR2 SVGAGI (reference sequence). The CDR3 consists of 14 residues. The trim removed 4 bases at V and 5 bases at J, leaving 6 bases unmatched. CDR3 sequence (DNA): TGTGCCAGCAGTTTTGGACAGGGATCTTATGGCTACACCTTC. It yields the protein CASSFGQGSYGYTF.

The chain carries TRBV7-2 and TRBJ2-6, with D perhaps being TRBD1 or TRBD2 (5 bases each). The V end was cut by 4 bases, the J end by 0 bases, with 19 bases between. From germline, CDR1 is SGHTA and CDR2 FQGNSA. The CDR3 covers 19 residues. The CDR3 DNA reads TGTGCCAGCAGCTGGACCTCCGGGACGGCCGACTCTGGGGCCAACGTCCTGACTTTC. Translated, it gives CASSWTSGTADSGANVLTF.

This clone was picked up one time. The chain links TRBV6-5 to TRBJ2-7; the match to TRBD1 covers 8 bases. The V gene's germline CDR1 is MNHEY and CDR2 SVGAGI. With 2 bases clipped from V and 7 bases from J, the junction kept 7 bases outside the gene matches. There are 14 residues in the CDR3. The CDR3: CASSYGTGVGEQYF. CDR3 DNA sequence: TGTGCCAGCAGTTACGGGACAGGTGTCGGTGAGCAGTACTTC.

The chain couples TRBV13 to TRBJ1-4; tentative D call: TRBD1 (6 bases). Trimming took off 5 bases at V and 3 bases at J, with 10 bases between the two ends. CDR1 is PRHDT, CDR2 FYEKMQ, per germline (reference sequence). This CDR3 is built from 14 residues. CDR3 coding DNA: TGTGCCAGCAGCCTACAGGGTTCTAATGAAAAACTGTTTTTT. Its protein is CASSLQGSNEKLFF.

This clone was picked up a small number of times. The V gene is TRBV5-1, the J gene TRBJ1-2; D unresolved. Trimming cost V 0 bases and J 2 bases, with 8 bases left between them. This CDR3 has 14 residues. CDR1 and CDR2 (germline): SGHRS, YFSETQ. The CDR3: CASSLAGENYGYTF. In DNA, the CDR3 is TGCGCCAGCAGCTTGGCCGGGGAGAACTATGGCTACACCTTC.

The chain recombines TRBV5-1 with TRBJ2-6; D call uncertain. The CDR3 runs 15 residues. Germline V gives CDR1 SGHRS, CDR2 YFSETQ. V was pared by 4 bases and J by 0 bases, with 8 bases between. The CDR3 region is CASSHGRSGANVLTF. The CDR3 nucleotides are TGCGCCAGCAGCCATGGTCGCTCTGGGGCCAACGTCCTGACTTTC.

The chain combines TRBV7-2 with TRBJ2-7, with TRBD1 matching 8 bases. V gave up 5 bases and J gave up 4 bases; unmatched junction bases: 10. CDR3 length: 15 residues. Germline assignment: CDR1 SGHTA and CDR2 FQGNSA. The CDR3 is CASSRDDRGAYEQYF. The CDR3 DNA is TGTGCCAGCAGCCGTGATGACAGGGGCGCTTACGAGCAGTACTTC.

As DNA, the CDR3 is TGTGCCAGCAGCTCCACCCGGGTTGGCAATGAGCAGTTCTTC. Protein: CASSSTRVGNEQFF. The chain recombines TRBV7-9 with TRBJ2-1; D gene uncertain. Germline assignment: CDR1 SEHNR and CDR2 FQNEAQ (reference sequence). There are 14 residues in the CDR3. V lost 4 bases, J lost 6 bases, and 13 bases lay in between.

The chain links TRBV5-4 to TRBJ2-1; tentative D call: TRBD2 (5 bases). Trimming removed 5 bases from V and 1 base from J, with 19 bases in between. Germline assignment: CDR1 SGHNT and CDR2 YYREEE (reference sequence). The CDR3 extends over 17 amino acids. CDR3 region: CASSRLLSTKSYNEQFF. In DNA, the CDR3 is TGTGCCAGCAGTCGGCTTCTTTCGACTAAATCCTACAATGAGCAGTTCTTC.

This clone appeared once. CDR3 loop: CASSFGQVSGETQYF. As DNA, the CDR3 is TGTGCCAGCAGCTTTGGGCAGGTCAGCGGGGAGACCCAGTACTTC. This rearrangement joins TRBV5-6 to TRBJ2-5; tentative D call: TRBD2 (6 bases). This CDR3 is 15 amino acids long. Per the germline V gene, CDR1 is SGHDT and CDR2 is YYEEEE. Trimming cost V 2 bases and J 5 bases, with 16 bases left between them. The whole variable domain, filled in from reference TRBV5-6 and TRBJ2-5, reads DAGVTQSPTHLIKTRGQQVTLRCSPKSGHDTVSWYQQALGQGPQFIFQYYEEEERQRGNFPDRFSGHQFPNYSSELNVNALLLGDSALYLCASSFGQVSGETQYFGPGTRLLVL.

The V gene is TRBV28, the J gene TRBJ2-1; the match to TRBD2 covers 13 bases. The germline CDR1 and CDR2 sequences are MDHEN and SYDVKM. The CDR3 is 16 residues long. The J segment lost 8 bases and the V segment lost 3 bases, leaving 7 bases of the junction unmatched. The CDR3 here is CASSLRLAGGWDEQFF. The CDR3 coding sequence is TGTGCCAGCAGTTTGAGACTAGCGGGAGGCTGGGATGAGCAGTTCTTC. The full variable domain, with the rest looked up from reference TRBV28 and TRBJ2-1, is DVKVTQSSRYLVKRTGEKVFLECVQDMDHENMFWYRQDPGLGLRLIYFSYDVKMKEKGDIPEGYSVSREKKERFSLILESASTNQTSMYLCASSLRLAGGWDEQFFGPGTRLTVL.

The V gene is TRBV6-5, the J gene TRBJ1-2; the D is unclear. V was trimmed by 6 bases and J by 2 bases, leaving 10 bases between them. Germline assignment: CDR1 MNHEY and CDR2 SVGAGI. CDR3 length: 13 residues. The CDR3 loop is CASRPRLNYGYTF. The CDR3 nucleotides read TGTGCCAGCAGGCCTAGATTAAACTATGGCTACACCTTC.

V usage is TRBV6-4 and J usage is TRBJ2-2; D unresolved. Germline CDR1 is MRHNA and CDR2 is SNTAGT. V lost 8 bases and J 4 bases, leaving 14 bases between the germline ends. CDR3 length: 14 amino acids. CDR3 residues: CASRVDQGTGELFF. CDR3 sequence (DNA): TGTGCCAGCCGGGTCGACCAAGGCACCGGGGAGCTGTTTTTT.

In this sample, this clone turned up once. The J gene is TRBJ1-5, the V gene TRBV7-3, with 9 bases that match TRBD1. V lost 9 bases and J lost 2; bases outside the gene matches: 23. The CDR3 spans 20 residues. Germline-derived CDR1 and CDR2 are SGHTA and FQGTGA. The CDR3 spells CASLCARDREGVGGNQPQHF. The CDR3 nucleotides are TGTGCCAGTCTCTGTGCCCGGGACAGGGAAGGGGTCGGGGGCAATCAGCCCCAGCATTTT. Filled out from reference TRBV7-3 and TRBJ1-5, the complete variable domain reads GAGVSQTPSNKVTEKGKYVELRCDPISGHTALYWYRQSLGQGPEFLIYFQGTGAADDSGLPNDRFFAVRPEGSVSTLKIQRTERGDSAVYLCASLCARDREGVGGNQPQHFGDGTRLSIL.

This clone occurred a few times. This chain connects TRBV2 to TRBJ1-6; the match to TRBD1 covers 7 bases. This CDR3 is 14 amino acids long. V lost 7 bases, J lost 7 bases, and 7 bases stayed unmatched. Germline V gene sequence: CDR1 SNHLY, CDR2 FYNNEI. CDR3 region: CASMAPGGNSPLHF. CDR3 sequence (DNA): TGTGCCAGCATGGCTCCAGGGGGGAATTCACCCCTCCACTTT. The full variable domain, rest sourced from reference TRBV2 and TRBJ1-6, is EPEVTQTPSHQVTQMGQEVILRCVPISNHLYFYWYRQILGQKVEFLVSFYNNEISEKSEIFDDQFSVERPDGSNFTLKIRSTKLEDSAMYFCASMAPGGNSPLHFGNGTRLTVT.

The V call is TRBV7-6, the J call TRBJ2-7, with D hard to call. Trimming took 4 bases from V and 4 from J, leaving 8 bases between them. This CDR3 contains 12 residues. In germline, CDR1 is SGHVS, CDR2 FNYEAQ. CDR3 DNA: TGTGCCAGCAGCTCCACGTCTTACGAGCAGTACTTC. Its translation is CASSSTSYEQYF.

The CDR3 protein is CASSLAGASTDTQYF. The DNA of the CDR3 is TGTGCCAGCAGCTTAGCAGGCGCTAGCACAGATACGCAGTATTTT. V gene TRBV7-2 combines with J gene TRBJ2-3; D uncertain. Trimming removed 0 bases from V and 0 bases from J, with 7 bases in between. This CDR3 comprises 15 residues. In germline, CDR1 is SGHTA, CDR2 FQGNSA.

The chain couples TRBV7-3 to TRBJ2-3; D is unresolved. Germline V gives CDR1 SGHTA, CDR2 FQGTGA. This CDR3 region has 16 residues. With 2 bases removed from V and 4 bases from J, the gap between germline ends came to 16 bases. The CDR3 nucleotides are TGTGCCAGCAGCTTAGGGCCCCTGGGTACGGCAGATACGCAGTATTTT. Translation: CASSLGPLGTADTQYF.

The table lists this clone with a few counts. CDR3 loop: CASRHNRDTGELFF. CDR3 DNA: TGTGCCAGCAGACATAACAGGGACACCGGGGAGCTGTTTTTT. This rearrangement joins TRBV7-3 to TRBJ2-2; possibly TRBD1 for D (6 bases). Per the germline V gene, CDR1 is SGHTA and CDR2 is FQGTGA. Trimming cost V 6 bases and J 3 bases, with 11 bases left between them. This CDR3 region has 14 residues.

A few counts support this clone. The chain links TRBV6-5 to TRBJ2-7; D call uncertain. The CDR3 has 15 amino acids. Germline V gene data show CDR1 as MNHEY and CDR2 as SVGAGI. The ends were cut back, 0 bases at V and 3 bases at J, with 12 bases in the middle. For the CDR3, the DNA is TGTGCCAGCAGTTACTCCTGGGATACCAACTACGAGCAGTACTTC. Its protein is CASSYSWDTNYEQYF.

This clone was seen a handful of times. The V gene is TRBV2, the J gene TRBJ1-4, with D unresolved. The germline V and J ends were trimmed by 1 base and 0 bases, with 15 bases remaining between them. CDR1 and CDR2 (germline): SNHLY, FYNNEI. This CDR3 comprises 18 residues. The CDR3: CASSEGKDGYATNEKLFF. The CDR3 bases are TGTGCCAGCAGTGAAGGAAAGGACGGATATGCAACTAATGAAAAACTGTTTTTT.

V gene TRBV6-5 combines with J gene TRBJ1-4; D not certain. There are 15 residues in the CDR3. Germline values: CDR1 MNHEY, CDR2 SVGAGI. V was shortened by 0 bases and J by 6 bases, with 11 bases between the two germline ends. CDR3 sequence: CASSYSGATDEKLFF. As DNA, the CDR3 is TGTGCCAGCAGTTACTCGGGAGCTACTGATGAAAAACTGTTTTTT.

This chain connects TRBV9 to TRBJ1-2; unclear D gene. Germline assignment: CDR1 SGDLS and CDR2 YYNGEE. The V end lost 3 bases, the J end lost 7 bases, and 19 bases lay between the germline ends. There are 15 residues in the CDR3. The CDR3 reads CASSGEDRSHGGYTF. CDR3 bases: TGTGCCAGCAGCGGCGAGGACCGATCGCATGGTGGCTACACCTTC. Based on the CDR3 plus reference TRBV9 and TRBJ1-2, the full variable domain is DSGVTQTPKHLITATGQRVTLRCSPRSGDLSVYWYQQSLDQGLQFLIQYYNGEERAKGNILERFSAQQFPDLHSELNLSSLELGDSALYFCASSGEDRSHGGYTFGSGTRLTVV.

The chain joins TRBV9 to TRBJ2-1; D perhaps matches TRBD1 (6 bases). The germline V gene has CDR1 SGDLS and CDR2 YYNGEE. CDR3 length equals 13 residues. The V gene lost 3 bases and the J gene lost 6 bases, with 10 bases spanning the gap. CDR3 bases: TGTGCCAGCAGCGCCGGACAGTTCAATGAGCAGTTCTTC. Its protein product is CASSAGQFNEQFF.

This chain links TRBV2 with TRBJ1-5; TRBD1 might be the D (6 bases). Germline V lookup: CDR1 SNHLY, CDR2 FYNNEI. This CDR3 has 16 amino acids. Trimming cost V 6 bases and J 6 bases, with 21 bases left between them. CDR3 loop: CASRRGGARSGQPQHF. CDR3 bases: TGTGCCAGCAGGCGTGGGGGCGCGAGGTCTGGTCAGCCCCAGCATTTT.

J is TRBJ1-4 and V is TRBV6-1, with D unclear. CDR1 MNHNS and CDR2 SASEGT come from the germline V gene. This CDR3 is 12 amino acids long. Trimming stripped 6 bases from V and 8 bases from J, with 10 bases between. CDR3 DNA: TGTGCCAGCAGGACAAGCCGGGAAAAACTGTTTTTT. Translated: CASRTSREKLFF.

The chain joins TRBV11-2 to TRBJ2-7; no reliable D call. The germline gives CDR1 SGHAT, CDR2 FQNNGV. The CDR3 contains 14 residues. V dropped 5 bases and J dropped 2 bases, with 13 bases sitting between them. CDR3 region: CASSLPALTYEQYF. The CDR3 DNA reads TGTGCCAGCAGCCTCCCTGCTTTAACCTACGAGCAGTACTTC.

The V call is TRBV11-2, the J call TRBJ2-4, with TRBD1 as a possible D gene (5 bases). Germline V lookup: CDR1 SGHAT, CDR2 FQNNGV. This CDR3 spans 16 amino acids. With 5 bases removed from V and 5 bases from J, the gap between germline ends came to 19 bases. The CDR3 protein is CASSQWAGREENIQYF. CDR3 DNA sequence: TGTGCCAGCAGCCAATGGGCTGGCAGGGAAGAAAACATTCAGTACTTC.